The 4 T cell receptor beta chains in this list originate from one sample, sequenced in a study of OX40 agonist ivuxolimab in advanced cancers. TCRdb's copy holds only in-frame clones and misses some; the assay was immunoSEQ multiplex PCR. The sample has some 90,000 clones, about 87% seen once; the top ten hold 3.5% to 5.5%. The specimen was CD4+ or CD8+ T cells sorted from blood, collected in a trial of the OX40 agonist ivuxolimab. The receptors stem from an adult with an advanced solid tumor such as melanoma, head and neck, liver or kidney cancer.

The V and J genes are TRBV6-5 and TRBJ2-1; unclear D gene. Germline V gene lookup returns CDR1 MNHEY and CDR2 SVGAGI. This CDR3 is built from 13 residues. V was clipped by 5 bases and J by 7 bases, with 12 bases between them. The CDR3 spells CASSPANRNEQFF. DNA of the CDR3: TGTGCCAGCAGTCCGGCCAACAGAAATGAGCAGTTCTTC.

The chain recombines TRBV9 with TRBJ1-3; the D is unclear. Trimming cost V 0 bases and J 1 base, with 2 bases left between them. The CDR3 totals 13 residues. From germline, CDR1 is SGDLS and CDR2 YYNGEE. The CDR3 loop is CASSVGSGNTIYF. CDR3 DNA sequence: TGTGCCAGCAGCGTAGGGTCTGGAAACACCATATATTTT.

This clone is a singleton in its sample. The V and J genes are TRBV5-4 and TRBJ1-2; a possible D gene is TRBD1 (6 bases). Trimming left V 0 bases short and J 5 bases short, with 17 bases between. This CDR3 has 16 amino acids. Germline CDR1 SGHNT, CDR2 YYREEE (reference sequence). This chain's CDR3 is CASSLALTGQYYGYTF. The DNA for the CDR3 is TGTGCCAGCAGCTTGGCCTTAACCGGACAGTATTATGGCTACACCTTC.

In this sample, this clone turned up once. The chain is built from TRBV28 and TRBJ2-5; 7 nucleotides line up with TRBD2. The CDR3 is 18 residues long. Germline V gives CDR1 MDHEN, CDR2 SYDVKM. Trimming removed 5 bases from V and 1 base from J; junction bases left unmatched: 16. The CDR3 here is CASSPYPRSGTPQETQYF. CDR3 sequence (DNA): TGTGCCAGCAGTCCATACCCCCGAAGCGGGACTCCCCAAGAGACCCAGTACTTC.